This TCR beta chain was documented in a study of T cell repertoires in cytomegalovirus infection. Study background: Shared public TCR beta signatures pointed to both CMV infection and a matching HLA type.

Comments on this clonotype: Its antigen is undetermined.

Study-level points and caveats: Dominating the ex vivo response were HLA-C-restricted CMV-specific TCR beta clonotypes.

There are 13 residues in the CDR3. Trimming shortened V by 10 bases and J by 8 bases, and 17 bases separated the two germline ends. TCRdb ran MiXCR on the reads and lists one entry per CDR3 protein. The sample contains hundreds of thousands of distinct CDR3 sequences, roughly 26% of which appear only once. This receptor was obtained from a human donor in good health (CMV status not recorded). Some clones in this sample may be carry-over from other donors' samples. This chain connects TRBV12-3 or TRBV12-4 to TRBJ1-4; no clear D. The sample consisted of CD8+ T cells from PBMCs. This chain's CDR3 is CAIILEIGEKLFF. The CDR3 coding sequence is TGTGCCATCATTTTGGAGATCGGCGAAAAACTGTTTTTT.